The sequence of this TCR beta chain was determined in a study of shared clonotypes between healthy human individuals. General study points: Despite large depth, rarefaction showed incomplete sorted-subset sequencing. Larger estimated richness was generally seen in naive subsets than in memory subsets. Clonotypes that were shared across a handful of donors made up approximately 5.1% of naive CD4 clonotypes.

About this clone itself: The antigen remains unidentified.

Sequencing used immunoSEQ multiplex PCR; TCRdb keeps in-frame clones, though not all of them. The table includes around 720,000 clones, about 80% detected once. Trimming removed 7 bases from V and 1 base from J, with 13 bases in between. The CDR3 contains 14 residues. The germline gives CDR1 SGHVS, CDR2 FQNEAQ. Sample: memory CD4+ T cells sorted from blood. Subset reported: CD45RA-negative fraction. The chain carries TRBV7-8 and TRBJ1-1; D remains ambiguous. The TCR originated in a woman in her twenties or thirties in good health. The CDR3 is CASIRYGQNTEAFF. In DNA form, the CDR3 reads TGTGCCAGCATCAGGTACGGGCAGAACACTGAAGCTTTCTTT.